This TCR beta chain emerged from a study of T cell repertoires in cytomegalovirus infection. TCRdb reprocessed the reads with MiXCR, giving one entry per CDR3 protein. The data contain 250,000 or so distinct CDR3 sequences, 9% to 15% of them seen just once; the ten biggest clones take up 1.5% to 2%. The CDR3 is made up of 17 amino acids. With 0 bases clipped from V and 8 bases from J, the junction kept 11 bases outside the gene matches. The germline V gene encodes CDR1 ENHRY and CDR2 SYGVKD. The rearrangement joins TRBV10-3 to TRBJ2-3; 10 positions match TRBD1. The receptor comes from a human donor in good health (CMV status not recorded). Some clones in this sample may be carry-over from other donors' samples. The source material was PBMCs. The CDR3 sequence is CAISESKEGQGVVTQYF. CDR3 in DNA: TGTGCCATCAGTGAGTCGAAAGAAGGACAGGGGGTCGTTACGCAGTATTTT.